Sequencing of this T cell receptor beta chain was carried out in a study of shared clonotypes between healthy human individuals. Overall study context: Used for every donor were three CD4 naive, three CD4 memory, two CD8 naive and one CD8 memory plate.

The germline V and J ends were trimmed by 6 bases and 6 bases, with 9 bases remaining between them. The length of the CDR3 is 11 residues. The germline CDR1 and CDR2 sequences are MNHNS and SASEGT. Positive CCR7 selection of CD45RO-negative cells yielded the naive CD8 cells, and terminally differentiated effector memory CD45RA+ cells were excluded. For this clone: Other DNA sequences from this sample encode an identical CDR3 as well.

Running of the assay took place at deep level. Sequencing used immunoSEQ multiplex PCR; TCRdb keeps in-frame clones, though not all of them. Seen here are about 650,000 clones, just under 97% observed once, and the top ten hold 0.1% to 0.11%. The source is a woman aged 25 to 45 in good health. Sequencing was performed on naive CD8+ T cells sorted from blood. This chain connects TRBV6-1 to TRBJ2-7; a possible D gene is TRBD1 (6 bases). The CDR3 protein is CASRQGGEQYF. CDR3 bases: TGTGCCAGCAGACAGGGCGGCGAGCAGTACTTC.